This TCR beta chain came from a study of naive and memory T cell subsets. Germline values: CDR1 MNHNS, CDR2 SASEGT. The germline V and J ends were trimmed by 8 bases and 6 bases, with 16 bases remaining between them. This CDR3 spans 14 amino acids. An equimolar mix of two oligonucleotides served as the beta constant-region primer for TRBC1 and TRBC2. TCRdb passed the UMI-ligation and nested PCR reads through MiXCR, listing each CDR3 protein once. This table holds roughly 98,000 distinct CDR3 sequences, about 7% found once. This chain connects TRBV6-1 to TRBJ2-2, with D perhaps matching TRBD1 or TRBD2 (6 bases each). Sequenced input: central memory CD4+ T cells from blood. The origin of this receptor is a human donor in good health. In DNA, the CDR3 is TGTGCCAGCGCGTGGGGGGCTGAGGCCGGGGAGCTGTTTTTT. As protein: CASAWGAEAGELFF.